The 29 T cell receptor beta chains reported below all come from one sample, sequenced in a study of CD8 T cells in Susac syndrome (dated by TCRdb to the late 2010s). Library method: the immunoSEQ multiplex PCR assay. RNA was extracted using the RNeasy kit, and roughly 0.45 to 1 microgram was reverse transcribed with random hexamers. The public reads were quality trimmed at Q25 with fastp and then assembled into clones with MiXCR by TCRdb, keeping productive beta chains. Entries are consolidated by CDR3 protein sequence, retaining the most common genes and DNA. The sample table lists tens of thousands of distinct CDR3 sequences, roughly 90% of them with a count of one. Of the sample, about 0.47% falls within the top ten clones. The sample taken for sequencing was CD8+ T cells from PBMCs. These receptors were collected from a human donor with multiple sclerosis.

There are a few counts of this clonotype. The rearrangement joins TRBV30 to TRBJ1-6; 7 nucleotides match TRBD1. Germline V lookup: CDR1 GTSNPN, CDR2 SVGIG (reference sequence). V lost 2 bases to trimming and J lost 6 bases; unmatched junction nucleotides: 7. The CDR3 runs to 15 residues. The CDR3 sequence: CAWSFWDSRNSPLHF. The CDR3 DNA reads as TGTGCCTGGAGTTTTTGGGACAGCCGTAATTCACCCCTCCACTTT.

Here the CDR3 reads CASSSKGAVTEAFF. In DNA, the CDR3 is TGTGCCAGCAGTTCGAAGGGGGCAGTAACTGAAGCTTTCTTT. This chain joins TRBV6-5 and TRBJ1-1, with TRBD1 matching 7 bases. In germline, CDR1 is MNHEY, CDR2 SVGAGI. There are 14 residues in the CDR3. V shed 4 bases and J 5 bases; nucleotides not matched to a gene: 7.

The V call is TRBV11-2, the J call TRBJ2-7; D is possibly TRBD1 or TRBD2 (6 bases each). This CDR3 contains 15 residues. V dropped 4 bases and J dropped 3 bases, with 16 bases sitting between them. From germline, CDR1 is SGHAT and CDR2 FQNNGV. Here the CDR3 reads CASSSGEGGIYEQYF. CDR3 coding DNA: TGTGCCAGCAGCTCGGGTGAAGGGGGGATCTACGAGCAGTACTTC.

The gene calls are TRBV19 and TRBJ2-7, with D possibly being TRBD1 (5 bases). The CDR3 loop spans 16 amino acids. From germline, CDR1 is LNHDA and CDR2 SQIVND (reference sequence). V gave up 4 bases and J gave up 2 bases, with 18 bases separating them. In DNA, the CDR3 is TGTGCCAGTAGTACGGACCGACAGCTACCTACCTACGAGCAGTACTTC. Protein: CASSTDRQLPTYEQYF.

The chain uses TRBV28 and TRBJ2-5; possibly TRBD1 or TRBD2 for D (6 bases each). This CDR3 is built from 16 residues. Trimming cost V 6 bases and J 1 base, with 18 bases left between them. Germline-derived CDR1 and CDR2 are MDHEN and SYDVKM. This CDR3 is CASSLYAGGTQETQYF. The CDR3 DNA is TGTGCCAGCAGCCTATACGCCGGGGGCACCCAAGAGACCCAGTACTTC.

CDR3 in DNA: TGTGCCACCATGCGGGATCTGGACAATGAGCAGTTCTTC. The encoded protein is CATMRDLDNEQFF. This rearrangement joins TRBV24-1 to TRBJ2-1; weak D call: TRBD2 (6 bases). Germline V gene lookup returns CDR1 KGHDR and CDR2 SFDVKD. V shed 8 bases and J shed 5 bases, with 12 bases lying between them. CDR3 size: 13 residues.

The gene calls are TRBV13 and TRBJ2-3; D uncertain. The V and J ends lost 2 bases and 5 bases respectively, with 2 bases between them. Germline V gene lookup returns CDR1 PRHDT and CDR2 FYEKMQ (reference sequence). The CDR3 covers 11 residues. The CDR3 region is CASSLKDTQYF. The CDR3 DNA is TGTGCCAGCAGCTTAAAAGATACGCAGTATTTT. The full variable domain, rest sourced from reference TRBV13 and TRBJ2-3, is AAGVIQSPRHLIKEKRETATLKCYPIPRHDTVYWYQQGPGQDPQFLISFYEKMQSDKGSIPDRFSAQQFSDYHSELNMSSLELGDSALYFCASSLKDTQYFGPGTRLTVL.

This chain connects TRBV9 to TRBJ1-1; TRBD1 aligns across 7 bases. This CDR3 has 17 amino acids. The germline V gene has CDR1 SGDLS and CDR2 YYNGEE. V gave up 0 bases and J gave up 0 bases; unmatched junction bases: 8. This chain's CDR3 is CASSVAAGTVMNTEAFF. In DNA, the CDR3 is TGTGCCAGCAGCGTAGCGGCCGGGACAGTCATGAACACTGAAGCTTTCTTT.

The DNA of the CDR3 is TGTGCCAGCAGTCAACAGGGCGAAGAGACCCAGTACTTC. Its protein is CASSQQGEETQYF. The chain carries TRBV6-2 or TRBV6-3 and TRBJ2-5; tentatively, D is TRBD1 (6 bases). This CDR3 region has 13 residues. Trimming removed 5 bases from V and 3 bases from J, with 10 bases in between. Germline CDR1 reads MNHEY; CDR2 reads SVGEGT.

The chain joins TRBV29-1 to TRBJ2-1; TRBD2 might be the D (5 bases). Germline V gives CDR1 SQVTM, CDR2 ANQGSEA. V lost 6 bases, J lost 0 bases, and 9 bases lay in between. The CDR3 runs 13 residues. This chain's CDR3 is CSVSGGSYNEQFF. DNA of the CDR3: TGCAGCGTCAGCGGAGGCTCCTACAATGAGCAGTTCTTC.

The chain recombines TRBV9 with TRBJ2-2; D is uncertain. This CDR3 has 13 amino acids. Trimming stripped 3 bases from V and 1 base from J, with 4 bases between. Germline V lookup: CDR1 SGDLS, CDR2 YYNGEE. The CDR3 DNA is TGTGCCAGCAGCGCTGGGAACACCGGGGAGCTGTTTTTT. It specifies CASSAGNTGELFF.

The chain couples TRBV5-6 to TRBJ2-3; D possibly corresponds to TRBD1 (8 bases). V dropped 4 bases and J dropped 2 bases, with 14 bases sitting between them. Germline V gene data show CDR1 as SGHDT and CDR2 as YYEEEE. There are 15 residues in the CDR3. The CDR3 DNA sequence: TGTGCCAGCAGCACGACAGGGGACTACACAGATACGCAGTATTTT. The encoded protein is CASSTTGDYTDTQYF.

The chain has TRBV27 and TRBJ2-7; tentatively, D is TRBD2 (5 bases). CDR1 and CDR2 from the germline V gene are MNHEY and SMNVEV (reference sequence). V was pared by 2 bases and J by 4 bases, with 12 bases between. CDR3 length: 14 residues. CDR3 residues: CASSLRGPLYEQYF. The DNA of the CDR3 is TGTGCCAGCAGTTTAAGAGGGCCCCTATACGAGCAGTACTTC.

This chain links TRBV2 with TRBJ2-1, with D possibly being TRBD2 (5 bases). The CDR3 totals 14 residues. Trimming cost V 6 bases and J 4 bases, with 13 bases left between them. The germline V gene encodes CDR1 SNHLY and CDR2 FYNNEI. The CDR3 spells CASRDSGIYNEQFF. CDR3 DNA sequence: TGTGCCAGCAGAGACTCGGGGATTTACAATGAGCAGTTCTTC. The complete variable domain, with remaining parts taken from reference TRBV2 and TRBJ2-1, reads EPEVTQTPSHQVTQMGQEVILRCVPISNHLYFYWYRQILGQKVEFLVSFYNNEISEKSEIFDDQFSVERPDGSNFTLKIRSTKLEDSAMYFCASRDSGIYNEQFFGPGTRLTVL.

The gene calls are TRBV14 and TRBJ1-2; D is uncertain. The V end lost 2 bases, the J end lost 5 bases, and 15 bases lay between the germline ends. CDR3 length: 15 residues. Germline V gene lookup returns CDR1 SGHDN and CDR2 FVKESK. The CDR3 region is CASSQYRGIHYGYTF. CDR3 in DNA: TGTGCCAGCAGCCAATATCGGGGAATTCATTATGGCTACACCTTC.

The chain couples TRBV9 to TRBJ2-1, with D uncertain. Germline assignment: CDR1 SGDLS and CDR2 YYNGEE. The CDR3 is made up of 15 amino acids. Trimming shortened V by 4 bases and J by 7 bases, and 18 bases separated the two germline ends. CDR3 loop: CASSSAIQNLNEQFF. The CDR3 DNA follows: TGTGCCAGCAGCAGCGCGATTCAGAACTTGAATGAGCAGTTCTTC.

This clonotype came up a few times. The chain carries TRBV6-2 or TRBV6-3 and TRBJ2-1, with TRBD2 matching over 8 bases. CDR3 length: 15 residues. Germline V gene lookup returns CDR1 MNHEY and CDR2 SVGEGT. J lost 8 bases, V lost 2 bases, and 8 bases had no gene match. The CDR3 loop reads CASSYVAGRADEQFF. Written as DNA, the CDR3 is TGTGCCAGCAGTTACGTAGCGGGGCGTGCGGATGAGCAGTTCTTC.

This clonotype appeared a single time. This chain uses TRBV4-3 with TRBJ1-1; D perhaps matches TRBD1 (6 bases). Trimming took off 1 base at V and 1 base at J, with 13 bases between the two ends. This CDR3 contains 16 residues. CDR1 LGHNA and CDR2 YSLEER come from the germline V gene. The CDR3 nucleotides are TGCGCCAGCAGCCAAGGCTGGGGGCAAGCGAACACTGAAGCTTTCTTT. Translating it yields CASSQGWGQANTEAFF.

V and J are TRBV27 and TRBJ2-7; 8 bases align to TRBD2. The CDR3 contains 15 residues. CDR1 MNHEY and CDR2 SMNVEV come from the germline V gene (reference sequence). With V trimmed by 2 bases and J by 0 bases, 3 bases remained unmatched. The CDR3 region has the DNA TGTGCCAGCAGTTTAAGGGGGACTAGCTCCTACGAGCAGTACTTC. Amino acid sequence: CASSLRGTSSYEQYF.

This clonotype was found once. This sequence joins TRBV7-9 and TRBJ1-2, with D possibly matching TRBD1 (5 bases). This CDR3 comprises 16 residues. In germline, CDR1 is SEHNR, CDR2 FQNEAQ (reference sequence). V was shortened by 7 bases and J by 3 bases, with 21 bases between the two germline ends. CDR3 loop: CASTLGRGGSDYGYTF. The CDR3 DNA follows: TGTGCCAGCACCCTAGGGCGGGGGGGGAGTGACTATGGCTACACCTTC.

The chain has TRBV5-1 and TRBJ2-7, with unresolved D. The length of the CDR3 is 12 residues. Trimming left V 4 bases short and J 1 base short, with 6 bases between. CDR1 is SGHRS and CDR2 is YFSETQ in the germline V gene. The CDR3 region is CASSTSSYEQYF. The CDR3, as DNA: TGCGCCAGCAGCACCTCGTCCTACGAGCAGTACTTC.

V usage is TRBV27 and J usage is TRBJ2-2, with 7 bases that match TRBD2. The CDR3 contains 13 residues. The germline gives CDR1 MNHEY, CDR2 SMNVEV (reference sequence). V dropped 2 bases and J dropped 6; count of bases not matched to a gene: 0. The CDR3 nucleotides read TGTGCCAGCAGTTTAGGGGGGGCCGGGGAGCTGTTTTTT. This translates into CASSLGGAGELFF.

The rearrangement links TRBV3-1 to TRBJ2-7; D unclear. Germline V lookup: CDR1 LGHDT, CDR2 YNNKEL (reference sequence). The V gene lost 4 bases and the J gene lost 3 bases, with 10 bases spanning the gap. This CDR3 has 13 residues. CDR3 sequence (DNA): TGTGCCAGCAGCCTGACGGTTTTCTACGAGCAGTACTTC. Translated: CASSLTVFYEQYF.

This chain uses TRBV13 with TRBJ2-2; D may be TRBD1 (6 bases). CDR3 length: 14 amino acids. Germline CDR1 is PRHDT and CDR2 is FYEKMQ (reference sequence). V lost 5 bases and J 5 bases, leaving 12 bases between the germline ends. This CDR3 reads CASSQDSGTGELFF. The CDR3 DNA is TGTGCCAGCAGCCAGGACAGTGGAACCGGGGAGCTGTTTTTT.

This clonotype was found a few times. The J gene is TRBJ2-5, the V gene TRBV4-1, with 7 positions matching TRBD2. The V gene's germline CDR1 is MGHRA and CDR2 YSYEKL. The CDR3 is made up of 13 amino acids. After removal of 1 base from V and 10 bases from J, the junction contained 6 bases not matched to a gene. DNA for the CDR3: TGCGCCAGCAGCCAAGGGGGGGGACGGGGCCAGTACTTC. This gives the protein CASSQGGGRGQYF.

The gene calls are TRBV7-9 and TRBJ1-2; D might be TRBD1 (6 bases). Trimming shortened V by 5 bases and J by 2 bases, and 12 bases separated the two germline ends. Germline assignment: CDR1 SEHNR and CDR2 FQNEAQ (reference sequence). This CDR3 region has 14 residues. CDR3 sequence (DNA): TGTGCCAGCAGCCGGGACATACCGAACTATGGCTACACCTTC. Its protein is CASSRDIPNYGYTF. The entire variable domain, with the rest obtained from reference TRBV7-9 and TRBJ1-2, is as follows: DTGVSQNPRHKITKRGQNVTFRCDPISEHNRLYWYRQTLGQGPEFLTYFQNEAQLEKSRLLSDRFSAERPKGSFSTLEIQRTEQGDSAMYLCASSRDIPNYGYTFGSGTRLTVV.

The rearrangement uses TRBV24-1 and TRBJ2-2, with no clear D. Germline V gives CDR1 KGHDR, CDR2 SFDVKD. V was pared by 1 base and J by 0 bases, with 8 bases between. The CDR3 is made up of 16 amino acids. CDR3 sequence reads: CATSDFRLANTGELFF. The CDR3, as DNA: TGTGCCACCAGTGATTTTAGGCTAGCGAACACCGGGGAGCTGTTTTTT.

CDR3 DNA sequence: TGTGCCACCAGTGATTTGAAAGAGACCCAGTACTTC. It codes for CATSDLKETQYF. V usage is TRBV24-1 and J usage is TRBJ2-5, with D hard to call. Germline lookup yields CDR1 KGHDR and CDR2 SFDVKD. V lost 0 bases and J lost 3, with 1 base in between. This CDR3 is 12 amino acids long.

This rearrangement joins TRBV4-2 to TRBJ1-1; D gene uncertain. Between the trimmed V and J ends, which lost 3 bases and 11 bases, there was a span of 19 bases. This CDR3 comprises 14 residues. In germline, CDR1 is LGHNA, CDR2 YNFKEQ. DNA of the CDR3: TGTGCCAGCAGCCAGGACGGTATTTCGCGTGAGGCTTTCTTT. Translating it yields CASSQDGISREAFF.